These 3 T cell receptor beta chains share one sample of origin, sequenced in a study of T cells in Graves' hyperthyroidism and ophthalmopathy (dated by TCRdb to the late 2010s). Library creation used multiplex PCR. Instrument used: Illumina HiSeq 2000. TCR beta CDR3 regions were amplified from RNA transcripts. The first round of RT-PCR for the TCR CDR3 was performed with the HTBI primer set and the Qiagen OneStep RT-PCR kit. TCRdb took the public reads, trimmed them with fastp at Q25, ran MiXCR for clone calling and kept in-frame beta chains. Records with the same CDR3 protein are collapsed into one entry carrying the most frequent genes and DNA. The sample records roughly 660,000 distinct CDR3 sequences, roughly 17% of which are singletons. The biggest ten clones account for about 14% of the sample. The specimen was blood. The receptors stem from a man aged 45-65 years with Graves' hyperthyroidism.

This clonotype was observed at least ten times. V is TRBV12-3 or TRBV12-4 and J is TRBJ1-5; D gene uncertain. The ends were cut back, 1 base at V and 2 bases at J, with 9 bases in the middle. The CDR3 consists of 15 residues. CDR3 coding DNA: TGTGCCAGCAGTTTAGATGGGGTTGGCAATCAGCCCCAGCATTTT. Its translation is CASSLDGVGNQPQHF.

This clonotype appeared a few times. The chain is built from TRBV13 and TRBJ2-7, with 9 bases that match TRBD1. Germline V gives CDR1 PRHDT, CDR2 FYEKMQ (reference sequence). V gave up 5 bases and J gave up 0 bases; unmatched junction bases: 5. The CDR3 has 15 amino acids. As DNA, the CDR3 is TGTGCCAGCAGCGCCGGGACAGGGACCTCCTACGAGCAGTACTTC. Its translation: CASSAGTGTSYEQYF.

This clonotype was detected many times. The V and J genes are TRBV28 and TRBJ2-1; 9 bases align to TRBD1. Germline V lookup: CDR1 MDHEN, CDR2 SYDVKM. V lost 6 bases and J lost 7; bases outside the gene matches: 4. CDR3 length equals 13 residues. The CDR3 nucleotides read TGTGCCAGCAGCCGGACAGGGGTGAATGAGCAGTTCTTC. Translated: CASSRTGVNEQFF.